This T cell receptor (beta chain) was captured in a study of post-analysis software for immune sequencing data. General study points: Samples from one preparation batch, clustered by F measure, grouped strongly together. When patients were compared with controls, about five TRBV segments were more frequent, TRBV5-6, TRBV5-1 and TRBV20-1 among them. Controls significantly exceeded multiple sclerosis patients in normalized Chao1 diversity.

The sample holds many counts of this clonotype. Its antigen is not identified. Included in the TCR beta cDNA libraries were unique molecular identifiers. Roughly 0.5 million cDNA molecules were obtained from roughly 1 to 10 million T cells. MiXCR was run by TCRdb on the PCR reads, yielding one entry per CDR3 protein. The sample has some 260,000 distinct CDR3 sequences, about 38% seen once; the top ten hold around 5%. The trim removed 8 bases at V and 0 bases at J, leaving 11 bases unmatched. The CDR3 length is 18 residues. Germline V lookup: CDR1 MRHNA, CDR2 SNTAGT. The source is a girl aged 5 to 17 with multiple sclerosis. The chain is built from TRBV6-4 and TRBJ2-4, with 12 bases aligning to TRBD1. Material: blood. The CDR3 bases are TGTGCCAGCGGGGTGGGACAGGGGGCGCCGAGAGCCAAAAACATTCAGTACTTC. This codes for CASGVGQGAPRAKNIQYF.